The count of the clone carrying this T cell receptor (beta chain) is one. This specimen comes from a study of blood T cell repertoires in COVID-19. This CDR3 has 15 residues. Losses at the gene ends were 5 bases for V and 2 bases for J; bases not matched to a gene: 4. Germline CDR1 is SGHTA and CDR2 is FQGTGA. Sequencing used immunoSEQ multiplex PCR; TCRdb keeps in-frame clones, though not all of them. The sample carries approximately 100,000 clones, 80% to 95% recorded once. Sequences were obtained from peripheral blood. This chain joins TRBV7-3 and TRBJ2-2; TRBD2 matches 8 bases. This TCR derives from a man between 65 and 79 years old with acute or convalescent COVID-19. The CDR3 bases are TGTGCCAGCAGCCTTAGCGGGATTAACACCGGGGAGCTGTTTTTT. Its translation is CASSLSGINTGELFF.